This passage covers 20 T cell receptor beta chains from one sample sequenced in a study of blood T cell repertoires in COVID-19 (dated by TCRdb to the early 2020s). Library prep was done by the immunoSEQ multiplex PCR assay. TCRdb took this table from immuneACCESS and kept in-frame rearrangements with V and J called. Such tables lack part of the clones; where checked against another copy, unresolved V genes explain under half of the gap, and the rest is unexplained. The table for this sample lists fewer than 300,000 clones; 80% to 95% of them were counted only once. The ten biggest clones cover about 1.1% of the sample. Sequencing input: PBMCs or T cells enriched from blood (not recorded which). These receptors were collected from a woman aged 25-40 years who had recovered from COVID-19.

The V and J genes are TRBV24-1 and TRBJ2-4, with D possibly matching TRBD1 (6 bases). V was shortened by 2 bases and J by 0 bases, with 13 bases between the two germline ends. The CDR3 runs to 17 residues. The germline CDR1 and CDR2 sequences are KGHDR and SFDVKD. The chain's CDR3 is CATSDSKGELAKNIQYF. The CDR3 nucleotides are TGTGCCACCAGTGATTCTAAGGGGGAACTAGCCAAAAACATTCAGTACTTC.

The CDR3 is CASSSWGTYTGELFF. The CDR3, as DNA: TGTGCCAGCAGCTCCTGGGGCACTTACACCGGGGAGCTGTTTTTT. The gene calls are TRBV5-8 and TRBJ2-2; D possibly corresponds to TRBD1 (5 bases). The V gene lost 3 bases and the J gene lost 3 bases, with 12 bases spanning the gap. Germline V gene lookup returns CDR1 SGHTS and CDR2 YDEGEE. The CDR3 totals 15 residues.

The rearrangement links TRBV13 to TRBJ2-1, with 13 bases fitting TRBD2. The J segment lost 7 bases and the V segment lost 3 bases, leaving 3 bases of the junction unmatched. This CDR3 comprises 15 residues. The germline CDR1 and CDR2 sequences are PRHDT and FYEKMQ (reference sequence). The chain's CDR3 is CASSFRTSGRNEQFF. The CDR3 coding sequence is TGTGCCAGCAGCTTTCGGACTAGCGGGAGAAATGAGCAGTTCTTC.

Remarks on this clone: The DNA is omitted, as the CDR3 cannot be located on it reliably, and the CDR3 follows TCRdb's listing. The chain couples TRBV28 to TRBJ2-2; whether TRBD2, the table's D call, matches the DNA was not checked. The germline V gene encodes CDR1 MDHEN and CDR2 SYDVKM. The CDR3 has 17 amino acids, counting both end residues. The CDR3 region is CATTLSGSIFGAGELFF.

This clone was counted a few times. This rearrangement joins TRBV7-2 to TRBJ2-7, with unresolved D. Germline assignment: CDR1 SGHTA and CDR2 FQGNSA. CDR3 length: 12 residues. V shed 5 bases and J shed 1 base, with 6 bases lying between them. CDR3 residues: CASSPGSYEQYF. Here the CDR3 DNA reads TGTGCCAGCAGCCCCGGGTCCTACGAGCAGTACTTC.

The chain carries TRBV19 and TRBJ2-1, with no clear D. Germline V gene data show CDR1 as LNHDA and CDR2 as SQIVND (reference sequence). CDR3 size: 13 residues. Trimming left V 1 base short and J 6 bases short, with 7 bases between. The CDR3 reads CASSIGALNEQFF. CDR3 sequence (DNA): TGTGCCAGTAGTATAGGGGCTCTCAATGAGCAGTTCTTC. The full variable domain, with the rest looked up from reference TRBV19 and TRBJ2-1, is DGGITQSPKYLFRKEGQNVTLSCEQNLNHDAMYWYRQDPGQGLRLIYYSQIVNDFQKGDIAEGYSVSREKKESFPLTVTSAQKNPTAFYLCASSIGALNEQFFGPGTRLTVL.

This clone appeared once. CDR3 coding DNA: TGTGCCAGTAGAGCTAACTATGGCTACACCTTC. This translates into CASRANYGYTF. The genes are TRBV28 and TRBJ1-2; D gene ambiguous. Trimming stripped 9 bases from V and 0 bases from J, with 5 bases between. Germline V CDR1 and CDR2: MDHEN, SYDVKM. The CDR3 runs 11 residues.

The chain combines TRBV19 with TRBJ2-7; possible D gene TRBD1, 5 bases. Trimming stripped 5 bases from V and 6 bases from J, with 11 bases between. Looked up from germline, CDR1 is LNHDA and CDR2 is SQIVND (reference sequence). The CDR3 is made up of 12 amino acids. CDR3 coding DNA: TGTGCCAGTAGTTCCCAGGGCCCCGAGCAGTACTTC. It yields the protein CASSSQGPEQYF.

The genes are TRBV29-1 and TRBJ2-3, with a tentative D call TRBD1 (6 bases). V was clipped by 1 base and J by 5 bases, with 10 bases between them. The germline gives CDR1 SQVTM, CDR2 ANQGSEA. CDR3 length: 13 amino acids. DNA of the CDR3: TGCAGCGTTGAAGTGGGCAGGGGAGATACGCAGTATTTT. It encodes CSVEVGRGDTQYF.

The chain has TRBV13 and TRBJ1-2; 8 bases are a match to TRBD1. This CDR3 contains 15 residues. The V and J ends lost 5 bases and 4 bases, in that order; junction bases with no gene match: 9. CDR1 and CDR2 (germline): PRHDT, FYEKMQ (reference sequence). The CDR3 spells CASSASGTGSYGYTF. DNA of the CDR3: TGTGCCAGCAGCGCGTCCGGGACAGGATCCTATGGCTACACCTTC.

The chain is built from TRBV7-8 and TRBJ1-2, with 7 positions matching TRBD1. The V and J ends lost 0 bases and 7 bases, in that order; junction bases with no gene match: 5. CDR1 is SGHVS, CDR2 FQNEAQ, per germline. This CDR3 has 14 residues. The CDR3: CASSLASDRAGYTF. Written as DNA, the CDR3 is TGTGCCAGCAGCTTAGCGTCCGACAGGGCTGGCTACACCTTC.

The chain recombines TRBV28 with TRBJ2-3; D uncertain. V lost 7 bases and J lost 2, with 7 bases in between. The CDR3 contains 12 residues. The germline V gene has CDR1 MDHEN and CDR2 SYDVKM. The CDR3 DNA reads as TGTGCCAGCACTGGAGACACAGATACGCAGTATTTT. This codes for CASTGDTDTQYF.

The CDR3 region has the DNA TGTGCCAGCAGCTGCCGGGACCTCAAGGGACTCGAGGCGATGAACACTGAAGCTTTCTTT. This translates into CASSCRDLKGLEAMNTEAFF. The V and J genes are TRBV6-4 and TRBJ1-1; D is possibly TRBD1 (5 bases). CDR1 MRHNA and CDR2 SNTAGT come from the germline V gene. There are 20 residues in the CDR3. V lost 6 bases to trimming and J lost 0 bases, with 29 bases between them.

The chain employs TRBV19 and TRBJ2-5; TRBD1 aligns across 9 bases. V was pared by 5 bases and J by 5 bases, with 9 bases of the junction left unmatched. Per the germline V gene, CDR1 is LNHDA and CDR2 is SQIVND (reference sequence). The CDR3 loop spans 15 amino acids. CDR3 residues: CASSPRTGEGETQYF. CDR3 coding DNA: TGTGCCAGTAGTCCTAGGACAGGGGAGGGCGAGACCCAGTACTTC. Full variable domain (outside the CDR3, taken from reference TRBV19 and TRBJ2-5): DGGITQSPKYLFRKEGQNVTLSCEQNLNHDAMYWYRQDPGQGLRLIYYSQIVNDFQKGDIAEGYSVSREKKESFPLTVTSAQKNPTAFYLCASSPRTGEGETQYFGPGTRLLVL.

The chain uses TRBV2 and TRBJ1-1, with 7 bases fitting TRBD1. Germline V CDR1 and CDR2: SNHLY, FYNNEI. CDR3 size: 14 residues. The J segment lost 3 bases and the V segment lost 6 bases, leaving 7 bases of the junction unmatched. CDR3 loop: CASSAGGGDTEAFF. Here the CDR3 DNA reads TGTGCCAGCAGCGCAGGGGGTGGTGACACTGAAGCTTTCTTT.

Of note for this clone: This CDR3 is also generated by other DNA sequences in the sample. The chain has TRBV5-5 and TRBJ2-7, with D possibly matching TRBD2 (5 bases). Germline CDR1 SGHKS, CDR2 YYEKEE (reference sequence). CDR3 size: 13 residues. V lost 2 bases, J lost 1 base, and 7 bases lay in between. CDR3: CASSLTSSYEQYF. The CDR3 DNA sequence: TGTGCCAGCAGCTTAACTAGTTCCTACGAGCAGTACTTC.

The chain recombines TRBV20-1 with TRBJ2-7; D remains unclear. CDR1 and CDR2 (germline): DFQATT, SNEGSKA (reference sequence). The CDR3 contains 11 residues. Trimming removed 3 bases from V and 9 bases from J, with 12 bases in between. DNA for the CDR3: TGCAGTGCTAGTGAAATAGCTGTGCAGTACTTC. Its protein is CSASEIAVQYF.

This clone was detected only once. The V gene is TRBV27, the J gene TRBJ2-3, with D possibly TRBD2 on 6 matching bases. CDR1 MNHEY and CDR2 SMNVEV come from the germline V gene (reference sequence). V shed 7 bases and J shed 3 bases, with 23 bases lying between them. This CDR3 contains 17 residues. This CDR3 reads CASTFWGVAGQTDTQYF. The CDR3 DNA sequence: TGTGCCAGCACCTTCTGGGGGGTAGCAGGGCAGACAGATACGCAGTATTTT.

The chain joins TRBV5-1 to TRBJ2-3; 7 bases map to TRBD2. V shed 2 bases and J 3 bases; nucleotides not matched to a gene: 6. This CDR3 spans 15 amino acids. CDR1 and CDR2 (germline): SGHRS, YFSETQ. The CDR3 DNA reads as TGCGCCAGCAGCTTAGGGAGCGGGATAACAGATACGCAGTATTTT. It is translated as CASSLGSGITDTQYF.

The chain is built from TRBV7-2 and TRBJ2-7, with 14 bases matching TRBD2. The V gene end was trimmed by 1 base and the J gene end by 6 bases; junction bases not matched to a gene: 11. Germline lookup yields CDR1 SGHTA and CDR2 FQGNSA. The CDR3 spans 18 residues. This CDR3 is CASSLVARGLAGGREQYF. In DNA, the CDR3 is TGTGCCAGCAGCTTAGTCGCCCGAGGACTAGCGGGAGGTCGCGAGCAGTACTTC.